This entry concerns a single TCR beta chain. Its antigen is unidentified. Samples had at least 7 million PBMCs isolated from them. There were at least 5 micrograms of total RNA extracted from every sample. Sample-barcoded 5' priming and a J-beta primer mix drove a second PCR of roughly 6 to 12 cycles. TCRdb re-called the 5' RACE reads through MiXCR, storing one row per CDR3 protein. The sample includes some 640,000 distinct CDR3 sequences, around 45% of them seen just once. The data were obtained in a study of blood T cells in healthy people across ages. Findings of the study overall: The study found more naive CD4+ cells and higher diversity in long-lived than aged donors.

This clonotype was sampled from a woman aged 60 to 75 in good health. What was sequenced was blood.

The CDR3 sequence: CASSLNGRNVDTQYF. The CDR3 bases are TGTGCCAGCAGCTTAAACGGGAGAAATGTAGATACGCAGTATTTT. This chain links TRBV7-2 with TRBJ2-3; possibly TRBD2 for D (6 bases). Trimming removed 2 bases from V and 5 bases from J, with 14 bases in between. Germline lookup yields CDR1 SGHTA and CDR2 FQGNSA. The CDR3 sequence is 15 residues long.